This T cell receptor beta chain originates from a study of blood T cell repertoires in COVID-19. Study background: Spain, Italy and the United States supplied samples that represented acute and convalescent COVID-19. PBMCs, B-cell-depleted T cells, or T cells were the source of the cDNA or gDNA that made up the material.

In germline, CDR1 is SGDLS, CDR2 YYNGEE. This CDR3 spans 14 amino acids. Trimming took 0 bases from V and 4 from J, leaving 8 bases between them. In the study's own analysis: Nucleated cell number was recorded as an estimate derived from reference gene primer amplification. The method was immunoSEQ multiplex PCR; TCRdb's version includes in-frame clones alone and lacks a portion of them. V and J calls and clone size are copied from that table; D and trimming were computed from the DNA. This sample has around 58,000 clones; 91% occur once, and the top ten carry approximately 7%. The source material was peripheral blood. The V gene is TRBV9, the J gene TRBJ1-3; D call uncertain. The receptor's source is a woman between 55 and 75 years old with active or convalescent COVID-19. The CDR3 nucleotides are TGTGCCAGCAGCGTAGCTACGGGGGGAAACACCATATATTTT. Its protein product is CASSVATGGNTIYF.